Below are 2 T cell receptor beta chains sequenced from a single sample in a study of blood T cell repertoires in COVID-19. Assay: immunoSEQ multiplex PCR; the TCRdb copy retains only in-frame clones and omits some. This sample has fewer than 150,000 clones, with approximately 83% found just once. Sequencing used peripheral blood. All receptors derive from a human donor in a cohort sampled during active COVID-19.

The chain has TRBV7-6 and TRBJ2-7; 9 nucleotides align to TRBD2. Unmatched junction bases numbered 16, after V lost 2 bases and J lost 5 bases. Germline CDR1 SGHVS, CDR2 FNYEAQ. This CDR3 is built from 18 residues. The CDR3 region has the DNA TGTGCCAGCAGCTTACGAACCGGAGGTAGCGGGGGCCGGAACGAGCAGTACTTC. Residues: CASSLRTGGSGGRNEQYF.

This chain connects TRBV19 to TRBJ2-5; TRBD2 agrees at 9 bases. The CDR3 sequence is 17 residues long. V shed 2 bases, J shed 2 bases, and the junction held 9 bases outside the gene matches. Germline V gene data show CDR1 as LNHDA and CDR2 as SQIVND (reference sequence). In DNA form, the CDR3 reads TGTGCCAGTAGTATAAGGTTCAGCGGGGGGCCACAAGAGACCCAGTACTTC. Amino acid sequence: CASSIRFSGGPQETQYF.